A selection of T cell receptor beta chains follows, all from one sample in a study of cytomegalovirus exposure and HLA in healthy donors. Sequencing was performed with immunoSEQ multiplex PCR; in TCRdb, only in-frame clones are kept and a portion is missing. The data contain around 98,000 clones, approximately 84% of them seen just once; the ten biggest clones take up 5.5% to 7%. Sequences were obtained from PBMCs. The receptors come from a young man in good health and CMV-seropositive. Each CDR3 is given with its conserved first and last residue. Each record gives: CDR3 protein, CDR3 DNA, V gene, J gene, D gene, clone size. A D gene is named only where the DNA matches it firmly. Not all rows give a size; the values are once, few, many and, for expanded clones, a class.

CDR3: CASSAGTGNYGYTF; DNA: TGTGCCAGTAGTGCCGGGACAGGGAACTATGGCTACACCTTC; V: TRBV19; J: TRBJ1-2; D: TRBD1; size: .
CDR3: CASSLGTGGGYEQYF; DNA: TGTGCCAGCAGCTTGGGGACAGGGGGCGGCTACGAGCAGTACTTC; V: TRBV5-4; J: TRBJ2-7; D: TRBD1; size: .
CDR3: CASSAGTGVSYEQYF; DNA: TGTGCCAGCAGCGCTGGGACAGGGGTTTCGTACGAGCAGTACTTC; V: TRBV14; J: TRBJ2-7; D: TRBD1; size: .
CDR3: CASGLAGGHHNEQFF; DNA: TGTGCCAGCGGACTAGCGGGGGGGCATCACAATGAGCAGTTCTTC; V: TRBV2; J: TRBJ2-1; D: TRBD2; size: once
CDR3: CASSFRSSGVNTGELFF; DNA: TGCGCCAGCAGTTTTAGGTCTAGCGGGGTGAACACCGGGGAGCTGTTTTTT; V: TRBV5-1; J: TRBJ2-2; D: TRBD2; size: .
CDR3: CASSQEREGYYGYTF; DNA: TGTGCCAGCAGCCAAGAAAGGGAGGGCTACTATGGCTACACCTTC; V: TRBV4-2; J: TRBJ1-2; D: .; size: .
CDR3: CASSLRQGYGYTF; DNA: TGTGCCAGCAGTTTACGACAGGGGTATGGCTACACCTTC; V: TRBV28; J: TRBJ1-2; D: TRBD1; size: few
CDR3: CASSLVQGLSPHTGELFF; DNA: TGTGCCAGCAGCTTAGTTCAGGGTTTATCGCCCCACACCGGGGAGCTGTTTTTT; V: TRBV7-9; J: TRBJ2-2; D: .; size: .
CDR3: CASSRGNSNQPQHF; DNA: TGTGCCAGCAGTCGGGGGAATAGCAATCAGCCCCAGCATTTT; V: TRBV2; J: TRBJ1-5; D: .; size: .
CDR3: CASRAGLSYEQYF; DNA: TGTGCCAGCAGGGCTGGACTTTCCTACGAGCAGTACTTC; V: TRBV7-8; J: TRBJ2-7; D: .; size: .
CDR3: CASSPPGLVAGANVLTF; DNA: TGTGCCAGCAGCCCCCCGGGACTAGTAGCCGGGGCCAACGTCCTGACTTTC; V: TRBV5-6; J: TRBJ2-6; D: TRBD2; size: .
CDR3: CASSQDLQGTYEQYF; DNA: TGCGCCAGCAGCCAAGATCTGCAGGGAACCTACGAGCAGTACTTC; V: TRBV4-3; J: TRBJ2-7; D: .; size: few
CDR3: CASSLRLAGGPGYEQYF; DNA: TGTGCCAGCAGCCTCCGACTAGCGGGAGGGCCTGGATACGAGCAGTACTTC; V: TRBV11-3; J: TRBJ2-7; D: TRBD2; size: .
CDR3: CASSSGDRGRETQYF; DNA: TGTGCCAGCAGCTCCGGGGACAGGGGGAGGGAGACCCAGTACTTC; V: TRBV7-9; J: TRBJ2-5; D: TRBD1; size: .
CDR3: CASSSGTSGRLDTQYF; DNA: TGTGCCAGCAGCTCCGGGACTAGCGGGAGGTTGGATACGCAGTATTTT; V: TRBV7-2; J: TRBJ2-3; D: TRBD2; size: .
CDR3: CASSQDLWASGRILGYEQYF; DNA: TGCGCCAGCAGCCAAGATCTTTGGGCTAGCGGGAGAATTTTGGGGTACGAGCAGTACTTC; V: TRBV4-3; J: TRBJ2-7; D: TRBD2; size: .
CDR3: CASSSPLAGRSGELFF; DNA: TGTGCCAGCAGCTCCCCTTTAGCGGGAAGGTCCGGGGAGCTGTTTTTT; V: TRBV7-2; J: TRBJ2-2; D: TRBD2; size: .
CDR3: CASSLAGRGGHTGELFF; DNA: TGTGCCAGCAGCTTAGCAGGAAGAGGGGGCCACACCGGGGAGCTGTTTTTT; V: TRBV7-8; J: TRBJ2-2; D: TRBD1; size: .
CDR3: CASSQGLGDVATNEKLFF; DNA: TGTGCCAGCAGCCAAGGGTTAGGAGATGTTGCAACTAATGAAAAACTGTTTTTT; V: TRBV4-2; J: TRBJ1-4; D: .; size: .
CDR3: CASSWGPASGIGEQYF; DNA: TGTGCCAGTAGTTGGGGTCCCGCTAGCGGGATCGGCGAGCAGTACTTC; V: TRBV19; J: TRBJ2-7; D: TRBD2; size: .
CDR3: CASRTGRSTEAFF; DNA: TGTGCCAGCAGGACAGGGCGAAGCACTGAAGCTTTCTTT; V: TRBV2; J: TRBJ1-1; D: TRBD1; size: .
CDR3: CASSLSSYEQYF; DNA: TGCGCCAGCTCTTTGAGTTCCTACGAGCAGTACTTC; V: TRBV10-2; J: TRBJ2-7; D: .; size: once
CDR3: CASSYTDGKVKGYTF; DNA: TGTGCCAGCAGTTACACGGACGGGAAAGTGAAGGGCTACACCTTC; V: TRBV6-5; J: TRBJ1-2; D: .; size: .
CDR3: CASSPPPGGDPLHF; DNA: TGTGCCAGCAGCCCTCCCCCGGGGGGTGATCCCCTCCACTTT; V: TRBV28; J: TRBJ1-6; D: .; size: .